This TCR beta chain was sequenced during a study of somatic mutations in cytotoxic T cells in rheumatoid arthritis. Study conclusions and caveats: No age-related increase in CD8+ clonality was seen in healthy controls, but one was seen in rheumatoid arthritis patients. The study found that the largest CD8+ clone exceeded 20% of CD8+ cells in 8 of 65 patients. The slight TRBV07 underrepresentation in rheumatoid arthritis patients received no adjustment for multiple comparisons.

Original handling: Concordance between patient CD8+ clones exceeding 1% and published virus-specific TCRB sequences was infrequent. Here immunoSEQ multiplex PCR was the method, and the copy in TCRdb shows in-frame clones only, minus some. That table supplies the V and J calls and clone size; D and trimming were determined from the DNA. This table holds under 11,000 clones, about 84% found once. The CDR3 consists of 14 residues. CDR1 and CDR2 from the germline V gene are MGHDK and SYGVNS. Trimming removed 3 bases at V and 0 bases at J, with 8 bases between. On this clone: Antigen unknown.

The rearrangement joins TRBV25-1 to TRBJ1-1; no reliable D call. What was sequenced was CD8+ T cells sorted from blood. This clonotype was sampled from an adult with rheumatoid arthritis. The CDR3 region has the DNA TGTGCCAGCAGTGACCAATTAATGAACACTGAAGCTTTCTTT. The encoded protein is CASSDQLMNTEAFF.